Below are 10 T cell receptor beta chains sequenced from a single sample in a study of high-grade serous ovarian cancer treatment subgroups. Clones were sequenced by immunoSEQ multiplex PCR, and TCRdb holds only the in-frame ones, with some missing. The sample consists of approximately 5,700 clones, about 77% of them appearing once. Tumor samples were taken before definitive surgery or chemotherapy. The sequenced sample was tumor tissue. These receptors came from a human patient with high-grade serous ovarian cancer.

The rearrangement uses TRBV6-5 and TRBJ1-6; no firm D call. V was shortened by 0 bases and J by 5 bases, with 11 bases between the two germline ends. CDR1 is MNHEY and CDR2 is SVGAGI in the germline V gene. The CDR3 is 16 amino acids. CDR3 in amino acids: CASSYSTTLNNSPLHF. The CDR3 coding sequence is TGTGCCAGCAGTTACTCAACGACGCTGAATAATTCACCCCTCCACTTT.

This clone was recorded once. J is TRBJ2-6 and V is TRBV5-1; TRBD1 aligns across 7 bases. After removal of 7 bases from V and 1 base from J, the junction contained 5 bases not matched to a gene. CDR3 size: 15 residues. Germline-derived CDR1 and CDR2 are SGHRS and YFSETQ. This CDR3 is CASARDRSGANVLTF. CDR3 nucleotide sequence: TGCGCCAGCGCGAGGGACAGATCTGGGGCCAACGTCCTGACTTTC.

J is TRBJ1-2 and V is TRBV29-1; D is ambiguous. The CDR3 is 12 residues long. V lost 3 bases, J lost 8 bases, and 13 bases lay in between. Germline CDR1 reads SQVTM; CDR2 reads ANQGSEA. The CDR3 nucleotides are TGCAGCGTTGATGTCGGCGGCCGGGGCTACACCTTC. Its protein product is CSVDVGGRGYTF.

This clone was found a few times. The CDR3 spells CASSKAGNNSPLHF. Here the CDR3 DNA reads TGTGCCAGCAGCAAGGCAGGGAATAATTCACCCCTCCACTTT. This chain connects TRBV7-9 to TRBJ1-6; D may be TRBD1 (5 bases). Germline lookup yields CDR1 SEHNR and CDR2 FQNEAQ (reference sequence). The CDR3 sequence is 14 residues long. Deletions cut 5 bases from V and 5 bases from J, with 10 bases between. Supplemented by reference TRBV7-9 and TRBJ1-6, the full variable domain reads DTGVSQNPRHKITKRGQNVTFRCDPISEHNRLYWYRQTLGQGPEFLTYFQNEAQLEKSRLLSDRFSAERPKGSFSTLEIQRTEQGDSAMYLCASSKAGNNSPLHFGNGTRLTVT.

The chain has TRBV14 and TRBJ2-5, with a weak D call TRBD1 (6 bases). The J call could be wrong; TRBJ2-7 is a better fit for the DNA end. CDR1 is SGHDN and CDR2 is FVKESK in the germline V gene. The CDR3 runs 14 residues. The CDR3 nucleotides read TGTGCCAGCAGCCAAGCTAACAGGGTCTACGAGCAGTACTTC. Residues: CASSQANRVYEQYF.

The rearrangement joins TRBV6-4 to TRBJ2-7; no clear D. The CDR3 covers 16 residues. V was trimmed by 3 bases and J by 4 bases, leaving 19 bases between them. Germline V lookup: CDR1 MRHNA, CDR2 SNTAGT. The CDR3 spells CASSEPGSSLTYEQYV. In nucleotides, the CDR3 is TGTGCCAGCAGTGAACCTGGATCCTCCCTCACTTACGAGCAGTACGTC.

The chain joins TRBV5-4 to TRBJ1-1, with D possibly matching TRBD1 (5 bases). CDR3 size: 16 residues. Trimming took 1 base from V and 5 from J, leaving 18 bases between them. Germline loops: CDR1 SGHNT, CDR2 YYREEE (reference sequence). The CDR3 sequence is CASSLYGVAGLTEAFF. The CDR3 bases are TGTGCCAGCAGCTTGTATGGGGTGGCAGGGTTGACTGAAGCTTTCTTT.

This chain links TRBV9 with TRBJ1-2; TRBD1 matches 8 bases. The CDR3 runs 15 residues. With V trimmed by 6 bases and J by 5 bases, 12 bases remained unmatched. Germline lookup yields CDR1 SGDLS and CDR2 YYNGEE. The CDR3 DNA sequence: TGTGCCAGCAACCGTAATACAGGGGGACGGTATGGCTACACCTTC. It yields the protein CASNRNTGGRYGYTF.

This clone has just a few counts. V gene TRBV19 combines with J gene TRBJ2-3; 12 bases are shared with TRBD2. Germline CDR1 LNHDA, CDR2 SQIVND (reference sequence). The V and J ends lost 4 bases and 3 bases, in that order; junction bases with no gene match: 5. The CDR3 is 16 residues long. CDR3 sequence reads: CASSTSGGAPTDTQYF. The CDR3, as DNA: TGTGCCAGTAGTACTAGCGGGGGGGCCCCGACAGATACGCAGTATTTT. The full variable domain, completed using reference TRBV19 and TRBJ2-3, is DGGITQSPKYLFRKEGQNVTLSCEQNLNHDAMYWYRQDPGQGLRLIYYSQIVNDFQKGDIAEGYSVSREKKESFPLTVTSAQKNPTAFYLCASSTSGGAPTDTQYFGPGTRLTVL.

The V gene is TRBV9, the J gene TRBJ1-1, with D hard to call. Trimming removed 4 bases at V and 4 bases at J, with 17 bases between. From germline, CDR1 is SGDLS and CDR2 YYNGEE. The CDR3 totals 15 residues. CDR3 nucleotide sequence: TGTGCCAGCAGCCCCCCCGACAAGGTTGGCACTGAAGCTTTCTTT. Its protein is CASSPPDKVGTEAFF. Filled out from reference TRBV9 and TRBJ1-1, the complete variable domain reads DSGVTQTPKHLITATGQRVTLRCSPRSGDLSVYWYQQSLDQGLQFLIQYYNGEERAKGNILERFSAQQFPDLHSELNLSSLELGDSALYFCASSPPDKVGTEAFFGQGTRLTVV.